Here is one T cell receptor (beta chain) with its context. Its antigen is unidentified. The junction shows a germline mismatch at one end, possibly a read error. In germline, CDR1 is LGHNA, CDR2 YNFKEQ. The CDR3 has 12 amino acids. The data originate from a study of tumor and adjacent non-tumor tissue in lung cancer. About the research overall: Histology: around twelve adenocarcinoma, a couple of squamous cell carcinoma, 1 small cell lung cancer. Whole-study findings and limits: Higher tumor TCR diversity was associated with shorter survival.

Three rounds of nested PCR, following a modified ARM-PCR protocol, produced the TCRbeta library. TCRdb recomputed calls from the multiplex PCR reads with MiXCR, one row per CDR3 protein. This sample yields about 85,000 distinct CDR3 sequences, of which more than 60% are seen a single time; 15% belongs to the top ten. The template was RNA from unsorted bulk tissue. The sequence came from a man aged 70 or older with non-small cell lung cancer. The chain joins TRBV4-2 to TRBJ2-7, with D perhaps being TRBD1 or TRBD2 (5 bases each). The sample consisted of lung tumor tissue. The CDR3 loop is CASSLGTYEEYF. CDR3 DNA: TGTGCCAGCAGCCTGGGGACCTACGAGGAGTACTTT.